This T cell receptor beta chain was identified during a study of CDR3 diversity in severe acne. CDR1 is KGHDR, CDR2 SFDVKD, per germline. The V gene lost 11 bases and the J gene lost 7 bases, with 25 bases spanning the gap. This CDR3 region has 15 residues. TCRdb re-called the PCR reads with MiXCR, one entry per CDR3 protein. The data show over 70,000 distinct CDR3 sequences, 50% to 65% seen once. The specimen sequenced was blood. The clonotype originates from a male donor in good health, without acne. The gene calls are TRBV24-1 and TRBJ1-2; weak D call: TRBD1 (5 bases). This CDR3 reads CASSPSQQAVGGYTF. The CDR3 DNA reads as TGTGCCAGCTCACCATCACAACAGGCAGTTGGTGGCTACACCTTC.